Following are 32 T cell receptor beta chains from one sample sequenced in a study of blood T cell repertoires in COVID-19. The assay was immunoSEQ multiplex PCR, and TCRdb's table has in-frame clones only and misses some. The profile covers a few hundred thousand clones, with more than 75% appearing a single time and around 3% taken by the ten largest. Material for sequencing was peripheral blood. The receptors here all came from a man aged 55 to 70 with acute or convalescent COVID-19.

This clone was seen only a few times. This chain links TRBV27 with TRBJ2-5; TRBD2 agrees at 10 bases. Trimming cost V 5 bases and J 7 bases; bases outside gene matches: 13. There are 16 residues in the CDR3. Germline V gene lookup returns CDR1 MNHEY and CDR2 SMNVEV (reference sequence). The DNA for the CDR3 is TGTGCCAGCAGTCGACGACTAGCGGGTCCGTATTCGACCCAGTACTTC. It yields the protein CASSRRLAGPYSTQYF.

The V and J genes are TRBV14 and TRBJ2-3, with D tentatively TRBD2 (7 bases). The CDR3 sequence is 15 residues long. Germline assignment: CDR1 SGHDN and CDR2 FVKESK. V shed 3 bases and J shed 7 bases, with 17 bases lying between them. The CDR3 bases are TGTGCCAGCAGCCAGGGAGGGGGGGCTACAAATACGCAGTATTTT. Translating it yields CASSQGGGATNTQYF.

CDR3 in DNA: TGCGCCTCATCCCCCGGGACTACCGTTCTGGCCTACAATGAGCAGTTCTTC. The encoded protein is CASSPGTTVLAYNEQFF. V gene TRBV5-1 combines with J gene TRBJ2-1, with TRBD2 matching 7 bases. The CDR3 has 17 amino acids. Germline V CDR1 and CDR2: SGHRS, YFSETQ. V was pared by 10 bases and J by 2 bases, with 18 bases of the junction left unmatched.

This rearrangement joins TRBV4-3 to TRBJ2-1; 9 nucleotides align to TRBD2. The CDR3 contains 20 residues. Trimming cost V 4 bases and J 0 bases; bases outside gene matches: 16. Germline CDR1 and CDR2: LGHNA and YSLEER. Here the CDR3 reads CASSLGGVAGAPSSYNEQFF. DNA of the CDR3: TGCGCCAGCAGCCTCGGAGGGGTAGCGGGGGCCCCGAGCTCCTACAATGAGCAGTTCTTC.

In DNA, the CDR3 is TGTGCCAGCAGTTTAAACCAGGAAAACATTCAGTACTTC. Protein: CASSLNQENIQYF. The chain links TRBV27 to TRBJ2-4; D gene uncertain. Germline V gene lookup returns CDR1 MNHEY and CDR2 SMNVEV (reference sequence). CDR3 length equals 13 residues. Trimming left V 2 bases short and J 5 bases short, with 7 bases between.

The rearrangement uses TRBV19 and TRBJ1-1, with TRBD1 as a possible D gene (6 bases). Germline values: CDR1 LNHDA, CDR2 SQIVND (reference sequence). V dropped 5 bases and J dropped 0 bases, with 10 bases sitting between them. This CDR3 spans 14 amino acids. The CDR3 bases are TGTGCCAGTAGTCATCAGGGGATGAACACTGAAGCTTTCTTT. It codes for CASSHQGMNTEAFF.

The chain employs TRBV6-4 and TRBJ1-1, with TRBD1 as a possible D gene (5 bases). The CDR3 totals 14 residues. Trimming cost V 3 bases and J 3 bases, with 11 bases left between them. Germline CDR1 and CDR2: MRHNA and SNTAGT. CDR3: CASSDGAEDTEAFF. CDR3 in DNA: TGTGCCAGCAGTGATGGGGCCGAGGACACTGAAGCTTTCTTT.

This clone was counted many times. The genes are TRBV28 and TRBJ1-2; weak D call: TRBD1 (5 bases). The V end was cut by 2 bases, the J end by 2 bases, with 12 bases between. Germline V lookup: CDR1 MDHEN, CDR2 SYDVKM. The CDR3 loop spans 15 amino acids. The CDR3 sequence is CASSLVGGGNYGYTF. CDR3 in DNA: TGTGCCAGCAGTTTAGTTGGGGGGGGAAACTATGGCTACACCTTC.

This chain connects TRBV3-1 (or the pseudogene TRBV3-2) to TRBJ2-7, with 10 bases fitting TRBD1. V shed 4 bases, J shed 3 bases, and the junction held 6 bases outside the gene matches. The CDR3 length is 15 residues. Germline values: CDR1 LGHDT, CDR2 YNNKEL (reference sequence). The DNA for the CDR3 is TGTGCCAGCAGCCTTCCCGGGACAGGGGACTACGAGCAGTACTTC. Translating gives CASSLPGTGDYEQYF.

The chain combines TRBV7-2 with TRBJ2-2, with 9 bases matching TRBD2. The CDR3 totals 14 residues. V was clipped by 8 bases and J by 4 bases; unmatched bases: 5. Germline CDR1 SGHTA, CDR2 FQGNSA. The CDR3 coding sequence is TGTGCCAGCCGGCGCGGGGGGGCCACCGGGGAGCTGTTTTTT. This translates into CASRRGGATGELFF.

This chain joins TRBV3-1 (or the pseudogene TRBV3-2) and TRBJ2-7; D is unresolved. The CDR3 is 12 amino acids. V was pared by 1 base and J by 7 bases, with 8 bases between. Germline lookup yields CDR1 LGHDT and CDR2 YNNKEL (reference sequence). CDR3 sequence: CASSQVGWEQYF. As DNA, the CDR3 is TGTGCCAGCAGCCAAGTTGGCTGGGAGCAGTACTTC.

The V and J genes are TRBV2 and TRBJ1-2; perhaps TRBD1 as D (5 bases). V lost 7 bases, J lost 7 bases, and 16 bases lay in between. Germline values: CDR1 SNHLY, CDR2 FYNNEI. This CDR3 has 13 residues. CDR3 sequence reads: CASTPDDRAGYTF. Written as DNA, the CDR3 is TGTGCCAGCACCCCGGACGACAGAGCTGGCTACACCTTC.

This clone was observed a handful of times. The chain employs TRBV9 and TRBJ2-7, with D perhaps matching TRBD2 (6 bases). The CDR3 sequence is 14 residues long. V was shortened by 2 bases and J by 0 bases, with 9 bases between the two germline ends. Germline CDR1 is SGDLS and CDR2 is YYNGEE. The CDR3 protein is CASSVGLNSYEQYF. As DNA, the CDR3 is TGTGCCAGCAGCGTGGGACTTAACTCCTACGAGCAGTACTTC.

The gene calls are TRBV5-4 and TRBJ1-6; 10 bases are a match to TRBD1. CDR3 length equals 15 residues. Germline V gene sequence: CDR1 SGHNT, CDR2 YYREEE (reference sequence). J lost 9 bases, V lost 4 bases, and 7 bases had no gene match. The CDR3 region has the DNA TGTGCCAGCAGCCCGAGACAGGGGGCGCCTTCACCCCTCCACTTT. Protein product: CASSPRQGAPSPLHF.

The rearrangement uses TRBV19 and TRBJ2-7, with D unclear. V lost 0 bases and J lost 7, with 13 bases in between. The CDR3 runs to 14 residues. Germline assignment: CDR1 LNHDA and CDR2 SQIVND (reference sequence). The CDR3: CASSIEGSLREQYF. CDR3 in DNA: TGTGCCAGTAGTATAGAGGGCAGTCTCAGGGAGCAGTACTTC. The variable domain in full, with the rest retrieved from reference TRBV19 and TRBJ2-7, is DGGITQSPKYLFRKEGQNVTLSCEQNLNHDAMYWYRQDPGQGLRLIYYSQIVNDFQKGDIAEGYSVSREKKESFPLTVTSAQKNPTAFYLCASSIEGSLREQYFGPGTRLTVT.

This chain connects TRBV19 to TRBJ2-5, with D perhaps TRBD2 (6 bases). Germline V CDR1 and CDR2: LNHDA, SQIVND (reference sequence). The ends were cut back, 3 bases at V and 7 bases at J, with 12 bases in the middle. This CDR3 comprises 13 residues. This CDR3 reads CASSMNQGGTQYF. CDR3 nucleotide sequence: TGTGCCAGTAGTATGAACCAGGGAGGGACCCAGTACTTC.

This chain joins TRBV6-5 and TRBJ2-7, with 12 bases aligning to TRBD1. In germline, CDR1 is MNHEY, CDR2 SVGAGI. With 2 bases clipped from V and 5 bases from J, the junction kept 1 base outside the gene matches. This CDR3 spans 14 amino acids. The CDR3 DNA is TGTGCCAGCAGTTACGGGACAGGGGGCCACGAGCAGTACTTC. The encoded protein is CASSYGTGGHEQYF.

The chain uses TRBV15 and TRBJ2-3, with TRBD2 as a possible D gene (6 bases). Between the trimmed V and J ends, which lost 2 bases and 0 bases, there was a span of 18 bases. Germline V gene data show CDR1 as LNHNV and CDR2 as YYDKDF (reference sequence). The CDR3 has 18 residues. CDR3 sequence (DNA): TGTGCCACCAGCAGACCACCTGGGGGGTCCAAAAGCACAGATACGCAGTATTTT. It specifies CATSRPPGGSKSTDTQYF.

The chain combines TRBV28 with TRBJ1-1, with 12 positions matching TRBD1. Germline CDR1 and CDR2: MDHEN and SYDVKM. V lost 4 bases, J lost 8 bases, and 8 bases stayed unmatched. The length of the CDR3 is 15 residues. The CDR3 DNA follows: TGTGCCAGCAGTTCTATCGGGACAGGGGGCGCGGAAGCTTTCTTT. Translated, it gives CASSSIGTGGAEAFF. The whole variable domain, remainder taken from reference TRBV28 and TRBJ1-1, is DVKVTQSSRYLVKRTGEKVFLECVQDMDHENMFWYRQDPGLGLRLIYFSYDVKMKEKGDIPEGYSVSREKKERFSLILESASTNQTSMYLCASSSIGTGGAEAFFGQGTRLTVV.

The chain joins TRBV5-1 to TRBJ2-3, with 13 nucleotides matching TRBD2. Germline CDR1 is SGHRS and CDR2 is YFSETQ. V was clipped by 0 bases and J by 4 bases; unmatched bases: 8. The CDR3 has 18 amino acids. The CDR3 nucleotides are TGCGCCAGCAGCTTGGGACTAGCGGGGGGTCCCGCCGCAGATACGCAGTATTTT. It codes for CASSLGLAGGPAADTQYF.

Written as DNA, the CDR3 is TGCAGCGTGAGGAGCTCTGGGGCCAACGTCCTGACTTTC. This encodes CSVRSSGANVLTF. The V call is TRBV29-1, the J call TRBJ2-6; no clear D. The germline V gene has CDR1 SQVTM and CDR2 ANQGSEA. CDR3 length: 13 amino acids. Trimming took off 6 bases at V and 0 bases at J, with 6 bases between the two ends. Full variable domain (missing parts from reference TRBV29-1 and TRBJ2-6): SAVISQKPSRDICQRGTSLTIQCQVDSQVTMMFWYRQQPGQSLTLIATANQGSEATYESGFVIDKFPISRPNLTFSTLTVSNMSPEDSSIYLCSVRSSGANVLTFGAGSRLTVL.

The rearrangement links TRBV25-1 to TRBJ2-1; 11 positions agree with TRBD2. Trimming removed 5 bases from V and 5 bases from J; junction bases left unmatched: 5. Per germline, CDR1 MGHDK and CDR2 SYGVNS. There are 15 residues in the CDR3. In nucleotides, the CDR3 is TGTGCCAGCAGTTTAGCGGGGGGGAGAAACAATGAGCAGTTCTTC. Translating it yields CASSLAGGRNNEQFF.

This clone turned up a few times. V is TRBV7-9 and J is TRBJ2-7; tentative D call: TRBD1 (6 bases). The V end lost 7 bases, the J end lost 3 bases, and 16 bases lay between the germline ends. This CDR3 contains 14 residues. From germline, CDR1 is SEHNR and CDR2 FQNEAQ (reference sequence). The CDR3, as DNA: TGTGCCAGCAAGCCCTGGGGGCCAGACTACGAGCAGTACTTC. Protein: CASKPWGPDYEQYF.

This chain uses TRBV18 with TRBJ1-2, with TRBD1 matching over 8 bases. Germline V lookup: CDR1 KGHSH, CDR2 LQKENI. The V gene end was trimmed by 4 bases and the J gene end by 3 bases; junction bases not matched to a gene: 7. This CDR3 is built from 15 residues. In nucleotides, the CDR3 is TGTGCCAGCTCACAAAGGGCAGGGGGCCACTATGGCTACACCTTC. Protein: CASSQRAGGHYGYTF. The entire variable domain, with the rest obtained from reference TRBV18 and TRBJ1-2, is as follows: NAGVMQNPRHLVRRRGQEARLRCSPMKGHSHVYWYRQLPEEGLKFMVYLQKENIIDESGMPKERFSAEFPKEGPSILRIQQVVRGDSAAYFCASSQRAGGHYGYTFGSGTRLTVV.

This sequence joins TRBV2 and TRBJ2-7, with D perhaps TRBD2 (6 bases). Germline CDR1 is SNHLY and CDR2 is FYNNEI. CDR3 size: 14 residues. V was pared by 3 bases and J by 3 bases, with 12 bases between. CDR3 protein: CASSETRDGYEQYF. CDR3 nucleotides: TGTGCCAGCAGTGAGACTAGGGACGGCTACGAGCAGTACTTC. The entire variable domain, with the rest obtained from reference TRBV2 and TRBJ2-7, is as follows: EPEVTQTPSHQVTQMGQEVILRCVPISNHLYFYWYRQILGQKVEFLVSFYNNEISEKSEIFDDQFSVERPDGSNFTLKIRSTKLEDSAMYFCASSETRDGYEQYFGPGTRLTVT.

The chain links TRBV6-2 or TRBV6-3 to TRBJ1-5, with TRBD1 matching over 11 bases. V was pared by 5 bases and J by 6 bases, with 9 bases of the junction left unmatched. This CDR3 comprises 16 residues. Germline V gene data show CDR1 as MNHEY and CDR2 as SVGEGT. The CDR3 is CASSTPDRGRGQPQHF. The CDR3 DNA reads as TGTGCCAGCAGTACGCCGGACAGGGGGCGCGGTCAGCCCCAGCATTTT.

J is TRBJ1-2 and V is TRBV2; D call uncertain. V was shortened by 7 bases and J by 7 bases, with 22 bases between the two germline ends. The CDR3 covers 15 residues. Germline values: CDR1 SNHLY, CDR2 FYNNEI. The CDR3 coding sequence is TGTGCCAGCAACGCAGACGATTGGGCGGGGAGTGGCTACACCTTC. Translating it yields CASNADDWAGSGYTF.

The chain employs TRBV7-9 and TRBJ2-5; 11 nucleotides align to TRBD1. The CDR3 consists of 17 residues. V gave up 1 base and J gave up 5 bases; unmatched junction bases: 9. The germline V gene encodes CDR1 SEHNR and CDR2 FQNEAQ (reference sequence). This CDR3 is CASSLVSGQGAGETQYF. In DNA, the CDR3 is TGTGCCAGCAGCTTAGTATCAGGACAGGGGGCAGGGGAGACCCAGTACTTC.

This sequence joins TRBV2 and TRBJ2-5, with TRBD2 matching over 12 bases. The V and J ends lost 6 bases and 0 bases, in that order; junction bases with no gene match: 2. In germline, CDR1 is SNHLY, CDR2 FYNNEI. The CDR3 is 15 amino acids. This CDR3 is CASSLAGGYQETQYF. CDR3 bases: TGTGCCAGCAGCCTAGCGGGGGGGTACCAAGAGACCCAGTACTTC.

CDR3 residues: CASIATSGPDTQYF. The CDR3 coding sequence is TGTGCCAGTATAGCGACTAGCGGCCCAGATACGCAGTATTTT. This rearrangement joins TRBV19 to TRBJ2-3, with 9 bases aligning to TRBD2. The CDR3 runs to 14 residues. The V and J ends lost 7 bases and 4 bases, in that order; junction bases with no gene match: 6. CDR1 is LNHDA, CDR2 SQIVND, per germline (reference sequence). Supplemented by reference TRBV19 and TRBJ2-3, the full variable domain reads DGGITQSPKYLFRKEGQNVTLSCEQNLNHDAMYWYRQDPGQGLRLIYYSQIVNDFQKGDIAEGYSVSREKKESFPLTVTSAQKNPTAFYLCASIATSGPDTQYFGPGTRLTVL.

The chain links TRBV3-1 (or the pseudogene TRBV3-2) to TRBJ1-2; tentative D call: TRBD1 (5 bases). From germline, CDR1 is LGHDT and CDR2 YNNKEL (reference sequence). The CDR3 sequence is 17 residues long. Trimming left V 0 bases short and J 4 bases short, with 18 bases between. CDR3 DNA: TGTGCCAGCAGCCAAGAACGAGGAGGGGTTCGCGTCTATGGCTACACCTTC. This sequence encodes CASSQERGGVRVYGYTF.

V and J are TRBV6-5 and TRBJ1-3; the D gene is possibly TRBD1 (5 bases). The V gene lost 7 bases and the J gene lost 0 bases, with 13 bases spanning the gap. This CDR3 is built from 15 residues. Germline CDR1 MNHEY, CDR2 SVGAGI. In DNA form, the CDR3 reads TGTGCCAGCAAGGAACACAGGAGCTCTGGAAACACCATATATTTT. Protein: CASKEHRSSGNTIYF.